The 16 T cell receptor beta chains listed next were all sequenced from one sample in a study of blood T cells in healthy people across ages (dated by TCRdb to about 2015). Receptor amplification or capture employed 5' RACE. The data were produced on an Illumina HiSeq 2500. A second PCR of roughly 7 to 12 cycles was performed with a sample-barcoded 5' primer and a J-beta primer mix. Through fastp at Q25 and MiXCR, TCRdb rebuilt clones from the public reads, retaining in-frame beta chains. Each CDR3 protein gets just one entry, which takes the most common genes and DNA from the rows behind it. This sample comprises approximately 1.5 million distinct CDR3 sequences, 34% of them detected only once. Approximately 10% of the sample is held by the ten biggest clonotypes. The sequenced material came from blood. The receptors were sampled from a young woman in good health.

The V and J genes are TRBV7-6 and TRBJ1-1; D is undetermined. V lost 2 bases, J lost 2 bases, and 15 bases lay in between. Germline-derived CDR1 and CDR2 are SGHVS and FNYEAQ. This CDR3 has 16 amino acids. CDR3 amino acids: CASSLYISGSNTEAFF. The CDR3 DNA sequence: TGTGCCAGCAGCTTATATATCTCGGGCTCCAACACTGAAGCTTTCTTT.

V gene TRBV10-3 combines with J gene TRBJ1-3; the D is unclear. The germline CDR1 and CDR2 sequences are ENHRY and SYGVKD. With 0 bases removed from V and 7 bases from J, the gap between germline ends came to 13 bases. The CDR3 loop spans 15 amino acids. The CDR3 loop is CAISESRATGNTIYF. The CDR3 DNA sequence: TGTGCCATCAGTGAGTCGAGGGCCACCGGGAACACCATATATTTT.

This clonotype was picked up a small number of times. The V call is TRBV7-2, the J call TRBJ1-4; unclear D gene. CDR1 and CDR2 from the germline V gene are SGHTA and FQGNSA. Trimming pared 1 base from V and 5 bases from J, leaving 11 bases between. This CDR3 contains 15 residues. CDR3 amino acids: CASSLDGLKNEKLFF. The CDR3 nucleotides read TGTGCCAGCAGCTTAGACGGCCTTAAAAATGAAAAACTGTTTTTT. Full variable domain (outside the CDR3, taken from reference TRBV7-2 and TRBJ1-4): GAGVSQSPSNKVTEKGKDVELRCDPISGHTALYWYRQSLGQGLEFLIYFQGNSAPDKSGLPSDRFSAERTGGSVSTLTIQRTQQEDSAVYLCASSLDGLKNEKLFFGSGTQLSVL.

This sequence joins TRBV10-3 and TRBJ2-7; TRBD1 matches 11 bases. The V gene end was trimmed by 4 bases and the J gene end by 7 bases; junction bases not matched to a gene: 6. Germline V gene data show CDR1 as ENHRY and CDR2 as SYGVKD. The CDR3 is 14 residues long. Here the CDR3 DNA reads TGTGCCATCAGTGCGGCAGGACAGGGGGCGGAGCAGTACTTC. As protein: CAISAAGQGAEQYF.

The CDR3 is CASRAGPLVNEQFF. The CDR3 DNA reads as TGTGCCAGCAGGGCGGGACCCCTCGTAAATGAGCAGTTCTTC. The genes are TRBV12-3 or TRBV12-4 and TRBJ2-1; a possible D gene is TRBD2 (6 bases). The CDR3 contains 14 residues. The V end was cut by 6 bases, the J end by 7 bases, with 16 bases between.

This sequence joins TRBV7-3 and TRBJ2-3; TRBD2 matches 9 bases. The CDR3 has 15 amino acids. The germline V gene has CDR1 SGHTA and CDR2 FQGTGA. The ends lost 0 bases at V and 5 bases at J; junction bases unmatched: 3. The CDR3: CASSLTLLAGDTQYF. The CDR3, as DNA: TGTGCCAGCAGCTTAACGTTACTAGCGGGAGATACGCAGTATTTT.

This clonotype was detected many times. V usage is TRBV7-8 and J usage is TRBJ2-5; 7 positions match TRBD1. The CDR3 consists of 14 residues. CDR1 and CDR2 from the germline V gene are SGHVS and FQNEAQ. J lost 2 bases, V lost 2 bases, and 2 bases had no gene match. CDR3 coding DNA: TGTGCCAGCAGCTTAATGGGACAGCAAGAGACCCAGTACTTC. This sequence encodes CASSLMGQQETQYF.

CDR3 in DNA: TGCGCCAGCAGCCTGACAGGGAAAAAGGAAGATACGCAGTATTTT. Its translation: CASSLTGKKEDTQYF. The chain recombines TRBV4-1 with TRBJ2-3; TRBD1 aligns across 7 bases. The CDR3 loop spans 15 amino acids. V lost 4 bases, J lost 5 bases, and 9 bases stayed unmatched. Germline-derived CDR1 and CDR2 are MGHRA and YSYEKL.

With regard to this clonotype: Compared with germline, one end of the junction differs, possibly owing to a read error. The CDR3 loop is CAGSSDSYEQYF. In DNA form, the CDR3 reads TGTGCCGGCAGTAGTGACTCCTACGAGCAGTACTTC. This chain connects TRBV28 to TRBJ2-7; D uncertain. Germline values: CDR1 MDHEN, CDR2 SYDVKM. The CDR3 has 12 residues.

This rearrangement joins TRBV5-1 to TRBJ2-7; tentative D call: TRBD1 (6 bases). Trimming shortened V by 4 bases and J by 9 bases, and 14 bases separated the two germline ends. CDR1 and CDR2 (germline): SGHRS, YFSETQ. The CDR3 consists of 12 residues. This CDR3 is CASSTQGDAQYF. CDR3 DNA: TGCGCCAGCAGCACACAGGGAGACGCGCAGTACTTC. The variable domain in full, with the rest retrieved from reference TRBV5-1 and TRBJ2-7, is KAGVTQTPRYLIKTRGQQVTLSCSPISGHRSVSWYQQTPGQGLQFLFEYFSETQRNKGNFPGRFSGRQFSNSRSEMNVSTLELGDSALYLCASSTQGDAQYFGPGTRLTVT.

The rearrangement links TRBV28 to TRBJ2-7; no definite D call. The V end lost 11 bases, the J end lost 6 bases, and 11 bases lay between the germline ends. The CDR3 consists of 10 residues. Germline loops: CDR1 MDHEN, CDR2 SYDVKM. As DNA, the CDR3 is TGTGCCTCCCGAGGTTCCGAGCAGTACTTC. Its protein is CASRGSEQYF.

This sequence joins TRBV6-1 and TRBJ2-1, with 8 bases aligning to TRBD2. This CDR3 region has 15 residues. The V and J ends lost 4 bases and 8 bases, in that order; junction bases with no gene match: 10. Germline V gives CDR1 MNHNS, CDR2 SASEGT. CDR3 in DNA: TGTGCCAGCAGTGTGGCAAGAACTAGCGGCGATGAGCAGTTCTTC. Encoded protein: CASSVARTSGDEQFF.

The gene calls are TRBV12-3 or TRBV12-4 and TRBJ2-5, with TRBD1 as a possible D gene (6 bases). The V and J ends lost 5 bases and 11 bases respectively, with 24 bases between them. There are 15 residues in the CDR3. In nucleotides, the CDR3 is TGTGCCAGCAGTCTACTCGTATTACAGGGCAATGAGCAGTACTTC. It translates to CASSLLVLQGNEQYF.

The rearrangement joins TRBV9 to TRBJ2-1, with TRBD2 identical over 8 bases. Unmatched junction bases numbered 2, after V lost 0 bases and J lost 3 bases. Germline loops: CDR1 SGDLS, CDR2 YYNGEE. The CDR3 covers 15 residues. The CDR3 loop is CASSVDGRGYNEQFF. Here the CDR3 DNA reads TGTGCCAGCAGCGTAGACGGGAGGGGCTACAATGAGCAGTTCTTC.

The chain employs TRBV20-1 and TRBJ2-7; 9 positions match TRBD2. The CDR3 is made up of 13 amino acids. In germline, CDR1 is DFQATT, CDR2 SNEGSKA (reference sequence). The J segment lost 2 bases and the V segment lost 3 bases, leaving 2 bases of the junction unmatched. The CDR3 nucleotides read TGCAGTGCTAGGGGCGGGGGGGCCTACGAGCAGTACTTC. Protein product: CSARGGGAYEQYF.

J is TRBJ2-7 and V is TRBV3-1; TRBD1 might be the D (6 bases). CDR1 is LGHDT, CDR2 YNNKEL, per germline (reference sequence). This CDR3 is built from 15 residues. Trimming left V 1 base short and J 3 bases short, with 13 bases between. The DNA of the CDR3 is TGTGCCAGCAGCCAAGGGGGCAGGGGTGGCTACGAGCAGTACTTC. Translated, it gives CASSQGGRGGYEQYF.